Below, 23 T cell receptor beta chains from the same sample are listed, as sequenced in a study of blood T cell repertoires in COVID-19 (dated by TCRdb to about 2020). Library construction relied on the immunoSEQ multiplex PCR assay. Sourced from immuneACCESS, this table was stored by TCRdb with only in-frame sequences that have V and J called. A share of the clones is absent; for the studies checked, an unresolved V gene accounts for under half, and the remainder has no known explanation. The sample table contains roughly 100,000 clones; only one count was recorded for over 85% of them. Jointly, the top ten make up approximately 17% of the sample. The specimen was peripheral blood. These receptors originate from a woman of 80 years or more in a cohort sampled during active COVID-19.

The chain links TRBV11-1 to TRBJ1-1, with 8 bases matching TRBD1. The CDR3 consists of 16 residues. Germline loops: CDR1 SGHAT, CDR2 FQDESV (reference sequence). J gave up 4 bases and V 4 bases, and 11 bases lay outside the gene matches. The CDR3 DNA is TGTGCCAGCAGCTCCGAATGGCAGGGGGCTCGCACTGAAGCTTTCTTT. Translating it yields CASSSEWQGARTEAFF.

The chain links TRBV7-2 to TRBJ1-4; D gene uncertain. Germline V gene lookup returns CDR1 SGHTA and CDR2 FQGNSA. V lost 1 base to trimming and J lost 0 bases, with 6 bases between them. This CDR3 region has 15 residues. The CDR3 DNA sequence: TGTGCCAGCAGCTTAGGGAGTTCAACTAATGAAAAACTGTTTTTT. It yields the protein CASSLGSSTNEKLFF.

This chain joins TRBV5-4 and TRBJ2-1; D not resolved. Deletions cut 4 bases from V and 0 bases from J, with 14 bases between. This CDR3 spans 16 amino acids. CDR1 SGHNT and CDR2 YYREEE come from the germline V gene (reference sequence). The CDR3 nucleotides read TGTGCCAGCAGCACCTACGGTTCTGGCTCCTACAATGAGCAGTTCTTC. It is translated as CASSTYGSGSYNEQFF.

The J gene is TRBJ2-3, the V gene TRBV28; D may be TRBD1 (7 bases). V was trimmed by 8 bases and J by 0 bases, leaving 12 bases between them. Germline V gene lookup returns CDR1 MDHEN and CDR2 SYDVKM. The CDR3 contains 14 residues. Here the CDR3 reads CASAGGLSTDTQYF. CDR3 sequence (DNA): TGTGCCAGCGCAGGGGGGTTGAGCACAGATACGCAGTATTTT. The full variable domain, completed using reference TRBV28 and TRBJ2-3, is DVKVTQSSRYLVKRTGEKVFLECVQDMDHENMFWYRQDPGLGLRLIYFSYDVKMKEKGDIPEGYSVSREKKERFSLILESASTNQTSMYLCASAGGLSTDTQYFGPGTRLTVL.

In regard to this clone: The germline gene is not matched at one end of the junction; a read error may be the cause. This CDR3 is also generated by other DNA sequences in the sample. This chain connects TRBV12-3 or TRBV12-4 to TRBJ2-2, with TRBD1 identical over 8 bases. The CDR3 length is 13 residues. The DNA for the CDR3 is TGTGCCAGCAGCAGGGGGCTCGCCGGAGAGCTGTTTTTT. Protein sequence: CASSRGLAGELFF.

The chain employs TRBV3-1 (or the pseudogene TRBV3-2) and TRBJ2-7; 10 positions match TRBD2. Germline V CDR1 and CDR2: LGHDT, YNNKEL (reference sequence). The CDR3 sequence is 15 residues long. With V trimmed by 4 bases and J by 4 bases, 7 bases remained unmatched. The CDR3 DNA reads TGTGCCAGCAGCCGGATAGCGGGGGGAATTTACGAGCAGTACTTC. Amino acids: CASSRIAGGIYEQYF.

The chain is built from TRBV5-4 and TRBJ2-1, with 9 bases identical to TRBD1. The CDR3 runs 17 residues. The V segment lost 4 bases and the J segment 2 bases; nucleotides outside the gene matches: 10. The germline gives CDR1 SGHNT, CDR2 YYREEE (reference sequence). CDR3 in amino acids: CASSLLQGAGTYNEQFF. Here the CDR3 DNA reads TGTGCCAGCAGCCTACTACAGGGGGCTGGGACCTACAATGAGCAGTTCTTC.

This chain connects TRBV18 to TRBJ1-4; 8 positions agree with TRBD1. J gave up 8 bases and V 3 bases, and 5 bases lay outside the gene matches. The CDR3 extends over 14 amino acids. CDR1 KGHSH and CDR2 LQKENI come from the germline V gene. CDR3 protein: CASSPAGGAEKLFF. DNA of the CDR3: TGTGCCAGCTCACCGGCAGGGGGCGCGGAAAAACTGTTTTTT.

In its sample, this clone was seen a few times. The chain recombines TRBV5-6 with TRBJ2-7, with D unclear. CDR1 and CDR2 (germline): SGHDT, YYEEEE. V lost 6 bases and J 4 bases, leaving 17 bases between the germline ends. This CDR3 region has 14 residues. The CDR3: CASNPWASQYEQYF. The DNA of the CDR3 is TGTGCCAGCAACCCTTGGGCCAGCCAATACGAGCAGTACTTC.

J is TRBJ2-7 and V is TRBV19; D gene ambiguous. This CDR3 has 12 residues. With 3 bases removed from V and 6 bases from J, the gap between germline ends came to 9 bases. Germline CDR1 is LNHDA and CDR2 is SQIVND (reference sequence). CDR3 residues: CASSIFRGEQYF. The CDR3 bases are TGTGCCAGTAGTATCTTTAGAGGCGAGCAGTACTTC.

This chain uses TRBV24-1 with TRBJ2-5; D may be TRBD1 (6 bases). Trimming shortened V by 6 bases and J by 4 bases, and 14 bases separated the two germline ends. Germline V lookup: CDR1 KGHDR, CDR2 SFDVKD. This CDR3 is 14 amino acids long. This CDR3 reads CATSSAGEIETQYF. In DNA form, the CDR3 reads TGTGCCACCAGTTCGGCAGGGGAAATAGAGACCCAGTACTTC.

The chain is built from TRBV7-2 and TRBJ2-7; D perhaps matches TRBD1 (6 bases). Germline-derived CDR1 and CDR2 are SGHTA and FQGNSA. The V end was cut by 3 bases, the J end by 2 bases, with 14 bases between. The length of the CDR3 is 15 residues. CDR3 in DNA: TGTGCCAGCAGCTTGGGGGCGACAAGCACCTACGAGCAGTACTTC. Encoded protein: CASSLGATSTYEQYF. The whole variable domain, filled in from reference TRBV7-2 and TRBJ2-7, reads GAGVSQSPSNKVTEKGKDVELRCDPISGHTALYWYRQSLGQGLEFLIYFQGNSAPDKSGLPSDRFSAERTGGSVSTLTIQRTQQEDSAVYLCASSLGATSTYEQYFGPGTRLTVT.

This clone appeared a few times. The chain combines TRBV29-1 with TRBJ1-2, with 9 bases that match TRBD1. This CDR3 is built from 15 residues. Trimming removed 1 base from V and 5 bases from J; junction bases left unmatched: 8. Germline values: CDR1 SQVTM, CDR2 ANQGSEA. The CDR3, as DNA: TGCAGCGTTGAAGGGGTTTACGGGACAGGGTATGGCTACACCTTC. Its translation: CSVEGVYGTGYGYTF.

This clone was seen once. The rearrangement links TRBV7-3 to TRBJ1-2; 9 bases agree with TRBD1. Germline trimming cut 5 bases from V and 5 bases from J; bases unmatched to any gene: 21. Germline V lookup: CDR1 SGHTA, CDR2 FQGTGA. CDR3 length: 19 amino acids. DNA for the CDR3: TGTGCCAGCAGCCTCCTCGGGGGACAGGGAAGGGGAGCTGGTTATGGCTACACCTTC. As protein: CASSLLGGQGRGAGYGYTF.

V usage is TRBV13 and J usage is TRBJ2-5, with a possible D match to TRBD2 (6 bases). The V gene lost 5 bases and the J gene lost 5 bases, with 12 bases spanning the gap. Germline CDR1 reads PRHDT; CDR2 reads FYEKMQ (reference sequence). The CDR3 spans 13 residues. The CDR3 loop is CASSRDFWETQYF. The CDR3 coding sequence is TGTGCCAGCAGCCGGGACTTCTGGGAGACCCAGTACTTC.

J is TRBJ2-1 and V is TRBV6-5, with a possible D match to TRBD2 (5 bases). This CDR3 contains 15 residues. Germline V gene data show CDR1 as MNHEY and CDR2 as SVGAGI. The ends were cut back, 0 bases at V and 6 bases at J, with 12 bases in the middle. CDR3 nucleotide sequence: TGTGCCAGCAGTTACTCGAACCCCGGACTCAATGAGCAGTTCTTC. This translates into CASSYSNPGLNEQFF.

This rearrangement joins TRBV9 to TRBJ2-3, with 8 bases aligning to TRBD2. This CDR3 is 14 amino acids long. Germline lookup yields CDR1 SGDLS and CDR2 YYNGEE. Trimming at V came to 0 bases and at J to 4 bases, leaving 1 base not matched to a gene. The CDR3: CASSVGLASDTQYF. The CDR3, as DNA: TGTGCCAGCAGCGTAGGACTAGCGTCAGATACGCAGTATTTT.

The rearrangement joins TRBV24-1 to TRBJ2-3; D might be TRBD2 (7 bases). Looked up from germline, CDR1 is KGHDR and CDR2 is SFDVKD. The CDR3 has 15 amino acids. Trimming shortened V by 10 bases and J by 0 bases, and 16 bases separated the two germline ends. CDR3: CATPSGGLSTDTQYF. As DNA, the CDR3 is TGTGCCACGCCGTCGGGGGGCCTTAGCACAGATACGCAGTATTTT.

V usage is TRBV11-1 and J usage is TRBJ1-1; TRBD1 agrees at 8 bases. The CDR3 contains 14 residues. Germline V gene data show CDR1 as SGHAT and CDR2 as FQDESV (reference sequence). J gave up 4 bases and V 5 bases, and 6 bases lay outside the gene matches. The CDR3 here is CASSIQGGGTEAFF. CDR3 coding DNA: TGTGCCAGCAGCATACAGGGGGGAGGCACTGAAGCTTTCTTT.

The V and J genes are TRBV18 and TRBJ1-2; tentative D call: TRBD1 (5 bases). The V end lost 6 bases, the J end lost 5 bases, and 16 bases lay between the germline ends. Germline V gene data show CDR1 as KGHSH and CDR2 as LQKENI. CDR3 length: 14 amino acids. The CDR3, as DNA: TGTGCCAGCTCTCCCGACAGCCCCATTTATGGCTACACCTTC. Protein product: CASSPDSPIYGYTF. Full variable domain (remainder filled in from reference TRBV18 and TRBJ1-2): NAGVMQNPRHLVRRRGQEARLRCSPMKGHSHVYWYRQLPEEGLKFMVYLQKENIIDESGMPKERFSAEFPKEGPSILRIQQVVRGDSAAYFCASSPDSPIYGYTFGSGTRLTVV.

The CDR3 loop is CASSDSLRFSDTQYF. The CDR3 coding sequence is TGTGCCAGCAGTGACTCCCTACGGTTCTCAGATACGCAGTATTTT. The V gene is TRBV6-4, the J gene TRBJ2-3; D is unclear. The CDR3 is 15 amino acids. Trimming took 0 bases from V and 4 from J, leaving 11 bases between them. The germline CDR1 and CDR2 sequences are MRHNA and SNTAGT.

The rearrangement links TRBV7-9 to TRBJ2-7; 10 positions agree with TRBD2. Germline CDR1 reads SEHNR; CDR2 reads FQNEAQ (reference sequence). The CDR3 runs to 16 residues. V was clipped by 5 bases and J by 2 bases; unmatched bases: 9. DNA for the CDR3: TGTGCCAGCAGCCAAAAAACTAGCGGGGTAACCTACGAGCAGTACTTC. Translation gives CASSQKTSGVTYEQYF.

The rearrangement links TRBV4-2 to TRBJ2-1; 8 nucleotides agree with TRBD1. V trimming: 0 bases; J trimming: 3 bases; junction bases outside the gene matches: 4. Germline V gives CDR1 LGHNA, CDR2 YNFKEQ. The CDR3 runs 16 residues. In DNA, the CDR3 is TGTGCCAGCAGCCAAGACCTGGGACAGGACTACAATGAGCAGTTCTTC. It is translated as CASSQDLGQDYNEQFF.